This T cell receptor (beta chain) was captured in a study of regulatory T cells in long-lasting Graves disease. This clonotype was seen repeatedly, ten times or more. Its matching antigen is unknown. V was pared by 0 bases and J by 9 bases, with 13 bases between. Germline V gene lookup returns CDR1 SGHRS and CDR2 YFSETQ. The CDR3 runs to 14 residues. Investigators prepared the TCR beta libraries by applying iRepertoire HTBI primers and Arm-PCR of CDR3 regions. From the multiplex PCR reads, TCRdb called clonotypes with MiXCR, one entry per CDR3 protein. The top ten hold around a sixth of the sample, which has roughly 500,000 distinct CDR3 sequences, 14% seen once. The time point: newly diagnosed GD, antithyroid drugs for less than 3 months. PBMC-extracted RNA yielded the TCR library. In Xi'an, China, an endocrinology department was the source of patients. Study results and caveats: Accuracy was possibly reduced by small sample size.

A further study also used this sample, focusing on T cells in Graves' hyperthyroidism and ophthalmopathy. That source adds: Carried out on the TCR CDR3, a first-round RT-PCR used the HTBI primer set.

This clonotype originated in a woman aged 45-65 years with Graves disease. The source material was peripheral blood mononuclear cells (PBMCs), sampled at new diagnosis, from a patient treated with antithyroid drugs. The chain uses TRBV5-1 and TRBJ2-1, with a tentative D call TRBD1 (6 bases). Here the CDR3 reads CASSLGQEFSEQFF. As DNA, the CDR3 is TGCGCCAGCAGCTTGGGACAGGAGTTCAGTGAGCAGTTCTTC.